The present entry profiles one T cell receptor (beta chain) with its context. Its antigen is currently unknown. The entry originates in a study of cytomegalovirus exposure and HLA in healthy donors. Study as a whole: Assignment to the Caucasian-associated ancestry cluster applied to more than 75% of the 350 to 500 genotyped donors.

The donors gave bone marrow, and they were healthy. Donors sampled were nominally healthy, though unrecorded immune exposures were likely. Study-level findings and limits: Prediction of most subjects' HLA-A and HLA-B alleles by TCR beta sequences was reportedly accurate.

Both 60 Vbeta primers and 13 Jbeta primers went into the PCR. This table comes from immunoSEQ multiplex PCR, and its TCRdb copy is limited to in-frame clones, with some not included. The data hold some 100,000 clones, with around 75% observed a single time. CDR1 is MDHEN, CDR2 SYDVKM, per germline. V lost 6 bases to trimming and J lost 2 bases, with 10 bases between them. The CDR3 runs 13 residues. J is TRBJ1-1 and V is TRBV28; possible D gene TRBD1, 6 bases. The sequencing input was PBMCs. The source is a man aged 50 or older in good health and CMV-seronegative. This chain's CDR3 is CASRQQGNTEAFF. The CDR3 DNA reads as TGTGCCAGCAGACAACAGGGAAACACTGAAGCTTTCTTT.